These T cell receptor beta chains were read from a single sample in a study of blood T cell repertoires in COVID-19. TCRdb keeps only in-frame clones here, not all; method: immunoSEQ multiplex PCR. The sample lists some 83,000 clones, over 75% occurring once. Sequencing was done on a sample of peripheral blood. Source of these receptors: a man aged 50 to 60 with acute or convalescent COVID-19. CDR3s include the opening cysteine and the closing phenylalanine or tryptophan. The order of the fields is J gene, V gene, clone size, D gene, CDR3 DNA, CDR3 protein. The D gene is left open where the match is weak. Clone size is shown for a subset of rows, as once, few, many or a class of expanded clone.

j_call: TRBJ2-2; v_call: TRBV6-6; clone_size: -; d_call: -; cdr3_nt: TGTGCCAGCAGTAGGATAGGGGTCGGGGAGCTGTTTTTT; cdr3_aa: CASSRIGVGELFF
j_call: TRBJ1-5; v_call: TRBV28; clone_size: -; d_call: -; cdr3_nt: TGTGCCAGCAGTAGAAGCTTGGAGCCCCAGCATTTT; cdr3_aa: CASSRSLEPQHF
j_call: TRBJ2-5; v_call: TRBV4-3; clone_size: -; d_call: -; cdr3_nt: TGCGCCAGCAGCCAAGATAGTGACTACCAAGAGACCCAGTACTTC; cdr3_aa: CASSQDSDYQETQYF
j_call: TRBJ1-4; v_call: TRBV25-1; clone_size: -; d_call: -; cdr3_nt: TGTGCCAGCAGTGAATCGTACAGGAAACTGTTTTTT; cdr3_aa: CASSESYRKLFF
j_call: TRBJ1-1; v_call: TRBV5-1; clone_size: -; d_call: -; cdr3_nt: TGCGCCAGCAGCTTGTACATGAACACTGAAGCTTTCTTT; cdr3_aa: CASSLYMNTEAFF
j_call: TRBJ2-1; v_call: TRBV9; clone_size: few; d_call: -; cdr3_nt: TGTGCCAGCAGCGCAGGGACTTCGGCCAGCTCCTACAATGAGCAGTTCTTC; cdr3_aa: CASSAGTSASSYNEQFF
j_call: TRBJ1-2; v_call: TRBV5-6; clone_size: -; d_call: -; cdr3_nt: TGTGCCAGCAGCTTGGACAGGAACTATGGCTACACCTTC; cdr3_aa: CASSLDRNYGYTF
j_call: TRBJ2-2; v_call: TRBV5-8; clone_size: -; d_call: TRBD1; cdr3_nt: TGTGCCAGCAGCCGGGACAGGGGGCTCACCGGGGAGCTGTTTTTT; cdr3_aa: CASSRDRGLTGELFF
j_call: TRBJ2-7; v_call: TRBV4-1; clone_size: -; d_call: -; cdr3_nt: TGCGCCAGCAGCCAAGAGCAGGTTTCTCTAAAGCAGTACTTC; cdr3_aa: CASSQEQVSLKQYF
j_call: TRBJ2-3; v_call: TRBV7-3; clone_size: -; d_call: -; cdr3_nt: TGTGCCAGCAGCGCGGACAGTTCAGATACGCAGTATTTT; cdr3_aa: CASSADSSDTQYF
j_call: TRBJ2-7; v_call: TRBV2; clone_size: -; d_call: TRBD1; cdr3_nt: TGTGCCAGCATCGGGACAGGTAATAACTACGAGCAGTACTTC; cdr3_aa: CASIGTGNNYEQYF
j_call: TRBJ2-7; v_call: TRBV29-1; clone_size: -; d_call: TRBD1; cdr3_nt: TGCAGCGTGATAGGGACAGGGGATACCTACGAGCAGTACTTC; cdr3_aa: CSVIGTGDTYEQYF
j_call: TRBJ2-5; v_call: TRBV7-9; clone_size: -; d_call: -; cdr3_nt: TGTGCCAGCAGCTTAGGGGATTTGGACCGGAACAGGCAAGAGACCCAGTACTTC; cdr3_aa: CASSLGDLDRNRQETQYF
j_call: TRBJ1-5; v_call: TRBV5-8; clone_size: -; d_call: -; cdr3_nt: TGTGCCAGCAGCTTGGACAGTACTCAGCCCCAGCATTTT; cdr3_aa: CASSLDSTQPQHF
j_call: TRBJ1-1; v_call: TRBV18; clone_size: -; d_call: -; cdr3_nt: TGTGCCAGCTCACCCCGATTGAGTGATACGGTCACTGAAGCTTTCTTT; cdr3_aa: CASSPRLSDTVTEAFF
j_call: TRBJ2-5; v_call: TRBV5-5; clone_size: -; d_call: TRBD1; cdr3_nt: TGTGCCAGCAGCTACCGACCCGGGACAGGGACGGAGACCCAGTACTTC; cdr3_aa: CASSYRPGTGTETQYF
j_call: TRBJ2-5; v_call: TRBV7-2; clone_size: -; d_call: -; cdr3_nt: TGTGCCAGCAGTGACAGTAACCAAGAGACCCAGTACTTC; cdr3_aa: CASSDSNQETQYF
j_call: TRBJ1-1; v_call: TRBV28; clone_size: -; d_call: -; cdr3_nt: TGTGCCAGCACTTTTGCCATCGTTGCGGAGGCTTTCTTT; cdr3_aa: CASTFAIVAEAFF
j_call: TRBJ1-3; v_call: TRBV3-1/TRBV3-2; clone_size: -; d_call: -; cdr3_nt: TGTGCCAGCAGCCAAGTTTCGGGAAACACCATATATTTT; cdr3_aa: CASSQVSGNTIYF
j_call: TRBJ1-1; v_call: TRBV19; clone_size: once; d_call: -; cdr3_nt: TGTGCCAGTACCCTTATGAGTTTGAAGAACACTGAAGCTTTCTTT; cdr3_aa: CASTLMSLKNTEAFF
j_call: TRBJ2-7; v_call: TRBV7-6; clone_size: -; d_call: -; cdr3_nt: TGTGCCAGCAGCTCCTCACAGGGTACAGGCTCGGCGCAGTACTTC; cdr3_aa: CASSSSQGTGSAQYF
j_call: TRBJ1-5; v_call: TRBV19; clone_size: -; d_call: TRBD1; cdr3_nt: TGTGCCAGTAGTATAGAGGGACAGTCTTATCAGCCCCAGCATTTT; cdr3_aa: CASSIEGQSYQPQHF
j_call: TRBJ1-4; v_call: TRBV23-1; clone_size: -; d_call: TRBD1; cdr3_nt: TGCGCCCGAACCACTGAGGGGACAGGGGCCCCGGGGTCGGAAAAACTGTTTTTT; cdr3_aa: CARTTEGTGAPGSEKLFF